The rows below give T cell receptor beta chains drawn from one sample of a study of identical twins. TCRdb itself ran the 5' RACE reads through MiXCR, one entry per CDR3 protein. In the table there are 690,000 or so distinct CDR3 sequences, 8.5% to 9.5% of which are singletons. These same data were also listed under a study on yellow fever vaccine responses in identical twins.

The specimen sequenced was PBMCs. Receptor source: a young woman in good health. CDR3s include the opening cysteine and the closing phenylalanine or tryptophan. The D gene is left open where the match is weak.

TRBV29-1 - CSGARPYNEQFF
TRBV10-3 - CAISYSNEKLFF
TRBV11-2 - CASGLGDDYEQYF
TRBV4-3 TRBD2 CASSQDQGLGYNEQFF
TRBV5-8 TRBD1 CASSLRQGREGETQYF
TRBV2 - CASSGGALDNSPLHF
TRBV11-2 - CASSLGWGHQPQHF
TRBV5-5 TRBD1 CASSLATGRQETQYF
TRBV3-1 - CASSPLLGERGQYF
TRBV14 - CASSPGRGTLEYF
TRBV2 - CASSLGVWVANVLTF
TRBV19 - CASSIWGGGANVLTF
TRBV28 - CASSFGSYNSPLHF
TRBV7-9 TRBD2 CASSPRLAGGENEQFF
TRBV28 TRBD2 CASTLGGFGANVLTF
TRBV7-9 - CASSSGVGQETQYF
TRBV7-9 TRBD1 CASSFDPGQGIVEQYF
TRBV4-1 TRBD1 CASSQEAGGDDGYTF
TRBV29-1 - CSGAGTGELFF
TRBV3-1 - CASSQEIRTATYEQYF
TRBV5-5 - CASSQLQVRYEQYF
TRBV15 - CATSRVRGGIATTDTQYF
TRBV12-3/TRBV12-4 - CASSPDHVVFF
TRBV5-6 - CASSLLRLQPLEQYF
TRBV4-2 - CASSPTPGGQETQYF
TRBV27 - CASSSNLGTEAFF
TRBV5-1 - CASSPGLYQETQYF
TRBV4-1 TRBD2 CASSQAAGAIGGEQFF
TRBV19 - CASGPGGPLSYEQYF
TRBV11-2 TRBD2 CASSLTLAGPTNEQFF
TRBV6-1 - CASSPQVQGTQYF
TRBV6-1 TRBD1 CASRKTGVWEKLFF
TRBV3-1 TRBD2 CASSQDRRTSGTYEQYF
TRBV7-8 TRBD2 CASSARGLAFNTDTQYF
TRBV20-1 TRBD1 CSAERQGQETQYF
TRBV5-5 - CASSLEQGDTGELFF
TRBV7-2 - CASSVRDGSYEQYF
TRBV2 - CASVSATHIPTGELFF
TRBV28 - CASNKDRLYEQYF
TRBV11-3 - CASSPMVLQYF
TRBV28 TRBD1 CASSLGTGGASWEQYF
TRBV10-3 TRBD2 CAISEIGTLAGVNNEQFF
TRBV7-2 TRBD1 CASSGTAQETQYF
TRBV3-1 - CASSPYPRGQGPQNIQYF
TRBV27 - CASSLGTSLYNEQFF
TRBV10-3 TRBD2 CAIKRGDYNEQFF